This is a list of T cell receptor beta chains from one sample in a study of cytomegalovirus exposure and HLA in healthy donors. TCRdb keeps only in-frame clones here, not all; method: immunoSEQ multiplex PCR. The profile shows about 170,000 clones, roughly 80% of them singletons. Input material: PBMCs. These receptor sequences come from a female donor in good health and CMV-seronegative. CDR3s include the opening cysteine and the closing phenylalanine or tryptophan. A D gene is named only where the DNA matches it firmly. A row's size may be missing; if present it is once, few, many or a size class.

>-|-|TRBV5-1|TRBJ2-3
CASSLGVQGSTDTQYF
TGCGCCAGCAGCCTTGGAGTGCAGGGATCGACAGATACGCAGTATTTT
>-|-|TRBV2|TRBJ2-5
CASRRAGLETQYF
TGTGCCAGCAGGAGGGCAGGACTAGAGACCCAGTACTTC
>TRBD2|-|TRBV30|TRBJ2-7
CAWGGSSYEQYF
TGTGCCTGGGGCGGGAGTTCCTACGAGCAGTACTTC
>TRBD1|once|TRBV5-1|TRBJ2-5
CASYRGRDTQETQYF
TGCGCCAGCTACAGGGGTCGGGACACTCAAGAGACCCAGTACTTC
>TRBD2|-|TRBV6-1|TRBJ2-7
CASRRARGDYYEQYF
TGTGCCAGCAGGCGGGCTCGGGGGGATTACTACGAGCAGTACTTC
>-|-|TRBV18|TRBJ1-1
CASSPPTRVNTEAFF
TGTGCCAGCTCACCACCTACTCGAGTTAACACTGAAGCTTTCTTT
>-|many|TRBV4-1|TRBJ2-7
CASSQDPSEQYF
TGCGCCAGCAGCCAAGATCCCTCCGAGCAGTACTTC
>TRBD1|few|TRBV30|TRBJ1-1
CAWNRDRFGFF
TGTGCCTGGAACCGGGACAGGTTCGGCTTCTTT
>-|-|TRBV19|TRBJ1-1
CASYRGGGTEAFF
TGTGCCAGTTATAGGGGAGGTGGCACTGAAGCTTTCTTT
>-|-|TRBV18|TRBJ2-7
CASSPDTSSYEQYF
TGTGCCAGCTCACCCGACACGAGCTCCTACGAGCAGTACTTC
>-|few|TRBV5-6|TRBJ2-7
CASSLGKREWAYEQYF
TGTGCCAGCAGCTTGGGTAAGCGAGAATGGGCCTACGAGCAGTACTTC
>TRBD2|-|TRBV5-1|TRBJ2-7
CASSFDLGEGIGEQYF
TGCGCCAGCAGCTTTGATCTAGGGGAGGGAATTGGGGAGCAGTACTTC
>TRBD1|-|TRBV6-6|TRBJ1-2
CASSPDRVSGYTF
TGTGCCAGCAGTCCCGACAGGGTTAGCGGCTACACCTTC
>TRBD2|-|TRBV20-1|TRBJ2-5
CSARGGETQYF
TGCAGTGCTCGCGGGGGTGAGACCCAGTACTTC
>TRBD2|-|TRBV6-4|TRBJ2-3
CASSKRDSTDTQYF
TGTGCCAGCAGCAAGCGGGACAGCACAGATACGCAGTATTTT
>-|-|TRBV2|TRBJ1-2
CASNEGVGGYTF
TGTGCCAGCAACGAAGGGGTAGGTGGCTACACCTTC
>TRBD1|few|TRBV15|TRBJ2-3
CATSRGGQGPTQYF
TGTGCCACCAGCAGGGGAGGACAGGGCCCAACGCAGTATTTT
>TRBD1|-|TRBV5-5|TRBJ1-2
CASSLTGEPYGYTF
TGTGCCAGCAGCTTGACAGGGGAGCCCTATGGCTACACCTTC
>-|few|TRBV5-5|TRBJ2-3
CASSLARSTDTQYF
TGTGCCAGCAGCTTGGCGCGTAGCACAGATACGCAGTATTTT
>TRBD1|-|TRBV27|TRBJ1-2
CAIRTGFDGYTF
TGTGCCATACGGACAGGTTTTGATGGCTACACCTTC
>TRBD2|few|TRBV5-5|TRBJ2-7
CASSLWGGTFEQYF
TGTGCCAGCAGCTTGTGGGGGGGGACCTTCGAGCAGTACTTC
>-|-|TRBV6-1|TRBJ1-1
CASSVSFPNTEAFF
TGTGCCAGCAGTGTTAGCTTTCCGAACACTGAAGCTTTCTTT
>TRBD2|-|TRBV10-1|TRBJ2-7
CASIGGRNEQYF
TGCGCCAGCATCGGCGGGAGGAACGAGCAGTACTTC
>-|few|TRBV4-2|TRBJ1-2
CASSETTTSYGYTF
TGTGCCAGCAGCGAGACAACGACCTCCTATGGCTACACCTTC
>TRBD1|-|TRBV5-1|TRBJ2-2
CASSFGQGVAGELFF
TGCGCCAGCAGCTTTGGACAGGGGGTGGCCGGGGAGCTGTTTTTT
>TRBD1|-|TRBV29-1|TRBJ2-7
CSVGQGTYEQYF
TGCAGCGTCGGACAGGGAACCTACGAGCAGTACTTC
>TRBD1|-|TRBV7-9|TRBJ2-6
CASSPRTGAGANVLTF
TGTGCCAGCAGCCCCCGAACAGGGGCTGGGGCCAACGTCCTGACTTTC
>-|-|TRBV6-6|TRBJ2-1
CASSPGRGQFF
TGTGCCAGCAGTCCGGGGCGGGGGCAGTTCTTC
>-|-|TRBV18|TRBJ1-1
CASSHGGGMNTEAFF
TGTGCCAGCTCACACGGTGGGGGCATGAACACTGAAGCTTTCTTT
>-|-|TRBV5-1|TRBJ1-6
CASSFGPTAGANSPLHF
TGCGCCAGCAGCTTTGGCCCGACAGCGGGGGCTAATTCACCCCTCCACTTT
>-|few|TRBV10-3|TRBJ2-3
CAISQGDTQYF
TGTGCCATCAGTCAGGGAGATACGCAGTATTTT
>TRBD2|-|TRBV2|TRBJ2-5
CASSLKLARNYF
TGTGCCAGCAGTTTAAAACTAGCGCGTAACTACTTC
>TRBD2|many|TRBV9|TRBJ2-3
CASSVGVAGRSDTQYF
TGTGCCAGCAGCGTAGGAGTAGCGGGGAGGTCAGATACGCAGTATTTT
>-|few|TRBV11-2|TRBJ2-5
CASIPTTRGRRGTQYF
TGTGCCAGCATCCCCACGACGCGGGGCCGGAGGGGGACCCAGTACTTC
>-|few|TRBV5-1|TRBJ1-5
CASSPQGSNQPQHF
TGCGCCAGCAGCCCCCAGGGAAGCAATCAGCCCCAGCATTTT
>TRBD1|-|TRBV9|TRBJ1-3
CASSTTGQGAGNTIYF
TGTGCCAGCAGCACAACAGGACAGGGGGCTGGAAACACCATATATTTT
>-|few|TRBV5-1|TRBJ1-1
CASSGDNEAFF
TGCGCCAGCAGCGGGGACAATGAAGCTTTCTTT
>TRBD2|-|TRBV30|TRBJ2-3
CAWSRRGGLTDTQYF
TGTGCCTGGAGTCGGCGGGGGGGCCTCACAGATACGCAGTATTTT
>-|-|TRBV21-1|TRBJ2-1
CASSKASSGRAREQFF
TGTGCCAGCAGCAAAGCGTCTAGCGGGAGGGCCAGGGAGCAGTTCTTC
>-|-|TRBV5-4|TRBJ1-2
CASSPTAANYGYTF
TGTGCCAGCAGCCCGACAGCAGCTAACTATGGCTACACCTTC
>-|-|TRBV18|TRBJ2-7
CASSLTGRSYEQYF
TGTGCCAGCTCACTCACAGGGCGCTCCTACGAGCAGTACTTC
>TRBD2|-|TRBV9|TRBJ2-1
CASSVMSGRAVEQFF
TGTGCCAGCAGCGTTATGAGCGGGAGGGCCGTTGAGCAGTTCTTC
>-|-|TRBV7-9|TRBJ1-1
CASSPIRVTGNTEAFF
TGTGCCAGCAGCCCAATCAGGGTTACGGGCAACACTGAAGCTTTCTTT
>-|-|TRBV7-6|TRBJ1-2
CASSPLTAGAGYGYTF
TGTGCCAGCAGCCCCCTCACGGCTGGGGCTGGCTATGGCTACACCTTC
>-|few|TRBV5-4|TRBJ2-1
CASSSPGQSNEQFF
TGTGCCAGCAGCTCTCCGGGACAAAGCAATGAGCAGTTCTTC
>TRBD1|-|TRBV29-1|TRBJ1-5
CSVRQGASNQPQHF
TGCAGCGTTCGACAGGGGGCGAGCAATCAGCCCCAGCATTTT
>TRBD1|-|TRBV5-1|TRBJ1-2
CASSSLPGQGGYTF
TGCGCCAGCAGCTCCTTACCGGGACAGGGAGGCTACACCTTC
>TRBD1|-|TRBV29-1|TRBJ2-1
CSVSDRYNEQFF
TGCAGCGTGTCGGACAGGTACAATGAGCAGTTCTTC
>TRBD2|-|TRBV7-9|TRBJ2-1
CASFLSGSSYNEQFF
TGTGCCAGTTTCCTTAGCGGGAGCTCCTACAATGAGCAGTTCTTC
>-|-|TRBV15|TRBJ1-2
CATSRDLTGKSDYGYTF
TGTGCCACCAGCAGAGATCTAACAGGGAAGTCGGACTATGGCTACACCTTC
>-|few|TRBV4-1|TRBJ2-5
CASSQGALGGVAETQYF
TGCGCCAGCAGCCAAGGGGCGTTAGGGGGGGTAGCAGAGACCCAGTACTTC
>-|-|TRBV4-2|TRBJ2-7
CASSQEASGSYEQYF
TGTGCCAGCAGCCAAGAGGCGAGCGGCTCCTACGAGCAGTACTTC
>TRBD2|-|TRBV2|TRBJ2-2
CASTGLAGDTGELFF
TGTGCCAGCACCGGACTAGCGGGAGACACCGGGGAGCTGTTTTTT
>TRBD1|-|TRBV7-2|TRBJ2-7
CASSAPGQGYEQYF
TGTGCCAGCAGCGCGCCGGGACAGGGCTACGAGCAGTACTTC
>-|-|TRBV7-2|TRBJ1-2
CASSLVLSDMNYGYTF
TGTGCCAGCAGCTTAGTTCTGTCGGACATGAACTATGGCTACACCTTC
>TRBD2|-|TRBV5-1|TRBJ2-3
CASSLMGSGSVPDTQYF
TGCGCCAGCAGCTTGATGGGTAGCGGGAGTGTCCCAGATACGCAGTATTTT
>-|-|TRBV27|TRBJ2-7
CASSSQLAQSSYEQYF
TGTGCCAGCAGTTCCCAACTAGCCCAATCCAGCTACGAGCAGTACTTC
>-|-|TRBV29-1|TRBJ1-2
CSVLAYGYTF
TGCAGCGTCTTAGCCTATGGCTACACCTTC
>TRBD1|-|TRBV27|TRBJ2-1
CASSPLDRVNGEQFF
TGTGCCAGCAGTCCATTGGACAGGGTGAACGGTGAGCAGTTCTTC
>TRBD1|-|TRBV5-1|TRBJ2-7
CASSPTGQGINEQYF
TGCGCCAGCAGCCCGACAGGACAGGGGATCAACGAGCAGTACTTC